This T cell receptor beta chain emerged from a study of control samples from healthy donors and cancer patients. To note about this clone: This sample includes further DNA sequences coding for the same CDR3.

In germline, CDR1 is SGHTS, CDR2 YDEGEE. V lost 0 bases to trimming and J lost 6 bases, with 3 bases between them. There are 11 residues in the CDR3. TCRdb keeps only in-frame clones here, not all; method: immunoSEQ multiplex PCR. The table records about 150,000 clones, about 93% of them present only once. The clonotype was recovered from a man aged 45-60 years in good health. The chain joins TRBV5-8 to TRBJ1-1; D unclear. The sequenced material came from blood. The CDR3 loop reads CASSLVAEAFF. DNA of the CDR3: TGTGCCAGCAGCTTGGTGGCTGAAGCTTTCTTT.